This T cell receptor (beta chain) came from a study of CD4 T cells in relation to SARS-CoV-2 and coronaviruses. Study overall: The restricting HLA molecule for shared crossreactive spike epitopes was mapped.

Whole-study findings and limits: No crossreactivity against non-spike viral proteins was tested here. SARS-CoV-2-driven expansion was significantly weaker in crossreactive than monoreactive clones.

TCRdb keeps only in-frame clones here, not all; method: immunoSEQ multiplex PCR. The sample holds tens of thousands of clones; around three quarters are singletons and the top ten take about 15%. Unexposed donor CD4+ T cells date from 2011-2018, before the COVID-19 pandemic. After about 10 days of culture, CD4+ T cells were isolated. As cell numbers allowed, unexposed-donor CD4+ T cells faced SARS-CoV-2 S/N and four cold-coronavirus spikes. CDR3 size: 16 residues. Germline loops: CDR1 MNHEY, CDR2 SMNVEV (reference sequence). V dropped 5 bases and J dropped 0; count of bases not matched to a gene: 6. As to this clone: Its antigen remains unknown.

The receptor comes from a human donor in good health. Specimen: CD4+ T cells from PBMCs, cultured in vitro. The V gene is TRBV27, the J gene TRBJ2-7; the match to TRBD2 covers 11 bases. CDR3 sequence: CASSPRLAGSSYEQYF. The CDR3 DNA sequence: TGTGCCAGCAGTCCCCGACTAGCGGGAAGCTCCTACGAGCAGTACTTC.